This TCR beta chain comes out of a study of regulatory T cells in long-lasting Graves disease. Findings and limits, study-wide: Relative to new patients (966), persistent patients exhibited greater sharing of public clonotypes (approximately 2,800).

Building the TCR beta libraries relied on iRepertoire HTBI primers, and CDR3 regions underwent Arm-PCR. TCRdb ran MiXCR on the multiplex PCR reads and lists one entry per CDR3 protein. The data contain 400,000 to 450,000 distinct CDR3 sequences, under 15% of them singletons. Indicated time point: newly diagnosed GD, antithyroid drugs for less than 3 months. With RNA extracted from PBMCs as input, the TCR library was made. From each patient, approximately 9 milliliters of peripheral blood was drawn and collected into an EDTA anticoagulant tube. This clonotype was recorded many times. The antigen is not known. The same sample was also studied in work on T cells in Graves' hyperthyroidism and ophthalmopathy.

This sequence was found in a woman in her thirties with Graves disease. The sample here was peripheral blood mononuclear cells (PBMCs), taken at new diagnosis, from a patient treated with antithyroid drugs.

As DNA, the CDR3 is TGTGCCAGCAGCGACCGTGGTATGGCCCAGTACTTC. Its translation is CASSDRGMAQYF. The rearrangement uses TRBV6-2 or TRBV6-3 and TRBJ2-5, with unresolved D. The CDR3 loop spans 12 amino acids. With 6 bases removed from V and 9 bases from J, the gap between germline ends came to 14 bases. Germline lookup yields CDR1 MNHEY and CDR2 SVGEGT.